This T cell receptor beta chain was identified in a study of neurological immune-mediated disorders. Trimming cost V 2 bases and J 6 bases, with 8 bases left between them. The CDR3 has 13 amino acids. CDR1 and CDR2 from the germline V gene are WSHSY and SAAADI. General observations from the study: Expanded clones shared no CDR3 amino acid sequences across subjects, suggesting private repertoires in all groups. Expansion of TCR clones was greatest in HTLV-1-associated myelopathy and smallest in multiple sclerosis, where it fell below that of healthy controls.

Synthesis of cDNA was performed by 5'RACE using 10-nucleotide random UMIs. MiXCR, run by TCRdb on the 5' RACE reads, gives a single entry per CDR3 protein. The sample records tens of thousands of distinct CDR3 sequences, 10% being singletons. In this sample, this clonotype turned up many times. Its antigen is currently unknown. This clonotype was sampled from a woman between 40 and 55 years old with HTLV-1-associated myelopathy (HAM/TSP). The chain employs TRBV10-2 and TRBJ1-5; D may be TRBD1 (5 bases). The sample comprised PBMCs. The CDR3 reads CASSEGARQPQHF. The CDR3 coding sequence is TGCGCCAGCAGTGAGGGGGCGCGTCAGCCCCAGCATTTT.